Below are 8 T cell receptor beta chains sequenced from a single sample in a study of OX40 agonist ivuxolimab in advanced cancers. Profiled with immunoSEQ multiplex PCR; TCRdb holds only in-frame clones, not every one. The table shows roughly 56,000 clones, with about 85% occurring only once. Sequenced material: CD4+ or CD8+ T cells sorted from blood, taken in a trial of the OX40 agonist ivuxolimab. These receptors all come from an adult with an advanced solid tumor such as melanoma, head and neck, liver or kidney cancer.

The sample holds one count of this clone. V usage is TRBV4-1 and J usage is TRBJ2-7; 11 bases line up with TRBD2. This CDR3 spans 17 amino acids. Per the germline V gene, CDR1 is MGHRA and CDR2 is YSYEKL. Trimming at V came to 4 bases and at J to 0 bases, leaving 8 bases not matched to a gene. The CDR3: CASSLRGLAADSYEQYF. DNA for the CDR3: TGCGCCAGCAGCCTAAGGGGACTAGCGGCCGACTCCTACGAGCAGTACTTC.

The CDR3, as DNA: TGTGCCAGCAGCTTGGGTGGTTTTTCGAACACCGGGGAGCTGTTTTTT. Translating it yields CASSLGGFSNTGELFF. The chain recombines TRBV5-4 with TRBJ2-2; the D is unclear. Germline V CDR1 and CDR2: SGHNT, YYREEE (reference sequence). There are 16 residues in the CDR3. Trimming stripped 0 bases from V and 0 bases from J, with 9 bases between.

The V and J genes are TRBV7-9 and TRBJ1-1; D remains unclear. The CDR3 is 14 residues long. CDR1 and CDR2 (germline): SEHNR, FQNEAQ (reference sequence). Trimming removed 1 base at V and 5 bases at J, with 11 bases between. For the CDR3, the DNA is TGTGCCAGCAGCTTAGTGGCATCGGTGACTGAAGCTTTCTTT. Residues: CASSLVASVTEAFF.

This clone was counted between two and nine times. The rearrangement links TRBV11-2 to TRBJ2-1; 11 nucleotides line up with TRBD2. There are 16 residues in the CDR3. Germline CDR1 is SGHAT and CDR2 is FQNNGV. V shed 5 bases and J 12 bases; nucleotides not matched to a gene: 15. For the CDR3, the DNA is TGTGCCAGCAGCCGCCTTCTAGCGGGAGGAAGAAGGGGGCAGTTCTTC. Translation gives CASSRLLAGGRRGQFF. Variable domain in full (rest from reference TRBV11-2 and TRBJ2-1): EAGVAQSPRYKIIEKRQSVAFWCNPISGHATLYWYQQILGQGPKLLIQFQNNGVVDDSQLPKDRFSAERLKGVDSTLKIQPAKLEDSAVYLCASSRLLAGGRRGQFFGPGTRLTVL.

This clone was seen once. The rearrangement joins TRBV19 to TRBJ1-4, with 7 bases aligning to TRBD1. The V gene's germline CDR1 is LNHDA and CDR2 SQIVND (reference sequence). CDR3 length equals 14 residues. The J segment lost 4 bases and the V segment lost 6 bases, leaving 5 bases of the junction unmatched. CDR3 nucleotide sequence: TGTGCCAGTAGGCGGACAGGAAGTAATGAAAAACTGTTTTTT. Its translation: CASRRTGSNEKLFF.

This chain uses TRBV5-1 with TRBJ2-5; 7 positions agree with TRBD1. Germline assignment: CDR1 SGHRS and CDR2 YFSETQ. There are 14 residues in the CDR3. V trimming: 3 bases; J trimming: 1 base; junction bases outside the gene matches: 3. The CDR3 protein is CASSSGTAQETQYF. The CDR3 coding sequence is TGCGCCAGCAGCTCGGGGACAGCCCAAGAGACCCAGTACTTC.

V is TRBV6-1 and J is TRBJ2-7, with 7 bases identical to TRBD2. The CDR3 has 13 amino acids. The germline CDR1 and CDR2 sequences are MNHNS and SASEGT. The V segment lost 7 bases and the J segment 4 bases; nucleotides outside the gene matches: 7. As DNA, the CDR3 is TGTGCCAGCATGAGGCGGGAGCGGTACGAGCAGTACTTC. Its protein is CASMRRERYEQYF.

The chain couples TRBV15 to TRBJ1-3; a possible D gene is TRBD1 (5 bases). CDR3 length equals 14 residues. V shed 1 base and J shed 4 bases, with 8 bases lying between them. Looked up from germline, CDR1 is LNHNV and CDR2 is YYDKDF (reference sequence). CDR3 sequence reads: CATSRGGDGNTIYF. The CDR3 DNA sequence: TGTGCCACCAGCAGAGGGGGGGACGGAAACACCATATATTTT.